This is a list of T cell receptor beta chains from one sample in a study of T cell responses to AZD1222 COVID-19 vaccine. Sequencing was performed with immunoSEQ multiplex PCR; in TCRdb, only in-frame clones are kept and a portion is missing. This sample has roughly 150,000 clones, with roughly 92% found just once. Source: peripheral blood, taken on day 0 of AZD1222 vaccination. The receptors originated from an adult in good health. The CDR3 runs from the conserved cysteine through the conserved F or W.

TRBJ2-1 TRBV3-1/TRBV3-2 CASSQDSPGDYNEQFF
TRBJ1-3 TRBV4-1 CASSPTYRQPGNTIYF
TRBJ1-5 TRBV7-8 CASSPDRGDQPQHF
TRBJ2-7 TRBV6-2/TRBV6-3 CASSYSTGIYEQYF
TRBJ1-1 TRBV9 CASSVGAGYTEAFF
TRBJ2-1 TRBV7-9 CASSNLQGNGQNEQFF
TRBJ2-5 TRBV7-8 CASSSHSQETQYF
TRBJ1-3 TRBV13 CASRGQVPSGNTIYF
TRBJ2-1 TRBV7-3 CASNLAATYNEQFF
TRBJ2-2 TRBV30 CAWSTPGELFF
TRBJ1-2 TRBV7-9 CASSLSRDGTNYGYTF
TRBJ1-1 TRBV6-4 CASSRDSRLGTEAFF
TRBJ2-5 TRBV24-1 CATSDGDRGQKLRETQYF
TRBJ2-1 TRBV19 CASSIASGGAREQFF
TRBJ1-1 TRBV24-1 CATSLETGRAFF
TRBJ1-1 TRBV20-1 CSASPSGGRGTEAFF
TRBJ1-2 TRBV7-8 CASSFRTVDYGYTF
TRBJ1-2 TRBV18 CASSDGQGDRGYGYTF
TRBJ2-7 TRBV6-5 CASRQTGRIDEQYF
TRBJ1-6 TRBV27 CASRRGGLTYNSPLHF
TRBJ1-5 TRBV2 CASRRTGNQPQHF